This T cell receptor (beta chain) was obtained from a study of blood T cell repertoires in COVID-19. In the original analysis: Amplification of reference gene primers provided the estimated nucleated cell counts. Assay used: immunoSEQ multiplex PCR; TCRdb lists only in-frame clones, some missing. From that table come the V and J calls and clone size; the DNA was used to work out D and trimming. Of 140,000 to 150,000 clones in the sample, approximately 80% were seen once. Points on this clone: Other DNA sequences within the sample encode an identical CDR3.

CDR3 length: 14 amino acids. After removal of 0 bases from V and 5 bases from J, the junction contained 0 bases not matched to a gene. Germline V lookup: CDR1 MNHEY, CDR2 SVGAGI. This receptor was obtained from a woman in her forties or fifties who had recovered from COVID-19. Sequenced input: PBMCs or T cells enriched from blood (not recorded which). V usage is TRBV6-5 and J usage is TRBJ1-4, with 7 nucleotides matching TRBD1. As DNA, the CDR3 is TGTGCCAGCAGTTACTCGACAGGGAATGAAAAACTGTTTTTT. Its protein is CASSYSTGNEKLFF.